This TCR beta chain was profiled in a study of OX40 agonist ivuxolimab in advanced cancers. Study summary: Every 2 weeks, patients got intravenous ivuxolimab at one of six dose levels (0.01-10 mg/kg). People who had prior anti-PD-1, anti-PD-L1 or anti-CTLA-4 therapy could take part, and about 40% had some.

This CDR3 is 16 amino acids long. Germline V gene sequence: CDR1 LNHDA, CDR2 SQIVND (reference sequence). V lost 5 bases and J lost 3, with 17 bases in between. Overall study results and limits: Several nonresponders also turned out to have low normalized T-cell clonal expansion. Among the least clonally expanded were partial responders at 0.1-3.0 mg/kg.

Comment on this clone: Its antigen is undetermined.

Produced via immunoSEQ multiplex PCR; TCRdb's table is partial and in-frame only. The sample gives around 100,000 clones, 75% to 95% of which show up once; 0.54% is in the top ten. The rearrangement uses TRBV19 and TRBJ2-1, with D tentatively TRBD2 (6 bases). This TCR was sampled from an adult with an advanced solid tumor such as melanoma, head and neck, liver or kidney cancer. The source was CD4+ or CD8+ T cells sorted from blood, collected in a trial of the OX40 agonist ivuxolimab. This CDR3 is CASSSRTTFSYNEQFF. The CDR3 DNA follows: TGTGCCAGTAGTTCAAGGACTACTTTTAGCTACAATGAGCAGTTCTTC.